This T cell receptor (beta chain) is from a study of blood T cells in healthy people across ages (dated by TCRdb to about 2015). For context, the study as a whole: In model experiments, roughly one uniquely barcoded TCR beta cDNA molecule per two T cells was captured by template switching. The study measured age-related changes in TCR beta repertoire diversity using deep sequencing normalized with unique cDNA molecular identifiers. The donors were split into four age groups: young (average approximately 16 years), middle-aged (39), aged (more than 55) and long-lived (roughly 77). Two additional independent replicas of 1 million unique cDNA reads from the same blood draw were analyzed for two donors (one aged 18 to 29 and one aged 80 or older). On the study overall, not on this receptor specifically: Because donor CMV infection status was unknown, age-related changes in expanded clonotypes were potentially confounded. Estimates of total diversity based on one million sequenced T cells were regarded as lower bounds and as underestimates. Compared with the aged group, the long-lived group had more naive CD4+ T cells, fewer expanded clones and increased TCR diversity, suggesting age selection. Observed TCR beta diversity per million T cells fell roughly linearly with age, and a significant reduction was already apparent by age about 38. Because profiling used bulk unsorted PBMCs, naive and antigen-experienced compartments could not be compared conclusively. There was a strong correlation between observed TCR beta diversity and the percentage of naive T cells measured by flow cytometry.

Donors were 40 or so systemically healthy Caucasian individuals from Russia aged roughly 6 to 100 years. Each donor gave 8 to 10 milliliters of peripheral blood, drawn into EDTA-treated Vacutainer tubes. PBMCs were isolated by Ficoll-Paque density-gradient centrifugation, with at least 7 million obtained per sample. Total RNA was extracted from PBMCs with Trizol reagent, with at least 6 micrograms obtained per sample. For every donor, flow cytometry on a PBMC aliquot measured the percentage of naive CD45RAhigh/CD27high T cells. Receptor libraries were prepared by 5' RACE. Sequencing was carried out with an Illumina HiSeq 2500. The second PCR ran for about 6 to 12 cycles and used a J-beta primer mix along with a sample-barcoded 5' primer. A unique molecular identifier was introduced onto each TCR beta cDNA molecule by a template-switch 5' adaptor carrying 12 random nucleotides. Each sample yielded at least 3 million CDR3-containing paired-end reads. First-strand cDNA was synthesized from all RNA with the Mint cDNA synthesis kit, primed by a TRBC-specific oligonucleotide. Following uracil-DNA glycosylase treatment, all cDNA underwent a first 18-cycle PCR with the universal primers M1SS and BC2_uni_R. Per the original workflow: For normalization, 1 million high-quality reads, each with a distinct molecular identifier, were randomly selected from each sample. Instead of being binned into consensus sequences, reads with shared molecular identifiers were discarded. MiTCR, set to a Q25 quality threshold and the strictest error-elimination algorithm, was used for CDR3 identification, clonotype clustering and error correction. A nonparametric unseen species model using Euler transformation provided a lower-bound estimate of total TCR beta diversity. TCRdb cleaned the public reads at Q25 with fastp, built clones with MiXCR and kept in-frame beta chains. Here each entry gathers all rows of one CDR3 protein and keeps the most common genes and DNA. The V and J calls and clone size are TCRdb's, not the authors'. This sample gives about 800,000 distinct CDR3 sequences in total; around 25% of them show up just once. The leading ten clones occupy approximately 4% of the sample.

This clonotype was seen a handful of times. Its antigen target is currently unknown. Per-nucleotide qualities are absent, and no much larger clonotype sits a single base away. This sample also belongs to another study, concerning T cells of mothers and their children. In that second paper, the authors write: Nine systemically healthy Caucasian individuals, comprising three mothers and their six children, were included as donors. cDNA synthesis consumed the entire amount of extracted RNA, loaded at around 1.5 ug RNA in each 15 ul reaction. Sample barcodes and 2-4 random nucleotides were added via the M1S primer in the second PCR. Over 8.5 million TCR beta CDR3 reads were obtained for each mother, and around 2.7 million reads were obtained for each child. Thymic selection shapes the output of TCR recombination in a similar way in related and unrelated pairs, and inherited differences have a minor effect. Normalized repertoire overlap was always found to be slightly, but never significantly, higher in related mother-child pairs than in unrelated mother-child pairs. Persistent microchimeric T cell clones were not detected, at a sensitivity of around 95 clones per million clonotypes. Deep NGS was used in the study to compare the TCR beta repertoires of mothers and children and to look for features that separate related mother-child pairs from unrelated individuals. Mothers averaged approximately 40 +/- 4 years of age and children averaged about 10 +/- 4 years. After adapters were ligated using NEBNext reagents, the libraries underwent 100+100 nt paired-end sequencing on an Illumina HiSeq 2000. To prevent cross-contamination, the mother and child libraries were prepared one month apart and sequenced in separate runs. For each donor, between roughly 500,000 and 2,200,000 distinct TCR beta clonotypes were identified. Naive TCR beta clonotypes were estimated from low-frequency clonotypes matched to each donor's FACS-determined naive share, without sorting.

The sample was blood. The sequence derives from a boy between 10 and 17 years old in good health.

The CDR3 protein is CASSQASGYNTEAFF. The base sequence is TGCGCCAGCAGCCAAGCGTCGGGGTACAACACTGAAGCTTTCTTT. The chain was built from TRBV4-3 and TRBJ1-1; there is no confident call for the D gene. Including cysteine and phenylalanine, the CDR3 has 15 amino acids. Only the CDR3 region is kept as DNA, spanning 45 bases read in frame from base 1. V is reduced by 1 base and J by 2 bases, leaving a spacing of 11 bases between them. The germline V gene encodes CDR1 LGHNA and CDR2 YSLEER.